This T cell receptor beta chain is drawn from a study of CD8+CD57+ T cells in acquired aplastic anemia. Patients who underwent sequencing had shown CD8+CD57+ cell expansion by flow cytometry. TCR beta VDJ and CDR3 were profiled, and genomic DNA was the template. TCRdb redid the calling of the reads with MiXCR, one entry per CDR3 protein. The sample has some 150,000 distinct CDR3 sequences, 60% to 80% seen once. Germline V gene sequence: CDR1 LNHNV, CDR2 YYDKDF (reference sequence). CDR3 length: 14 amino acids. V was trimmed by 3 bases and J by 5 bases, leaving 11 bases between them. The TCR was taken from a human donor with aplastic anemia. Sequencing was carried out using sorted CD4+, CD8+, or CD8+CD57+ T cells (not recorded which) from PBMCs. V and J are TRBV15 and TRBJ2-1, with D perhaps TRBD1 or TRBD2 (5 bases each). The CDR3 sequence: CATSSRDVDNEQFF. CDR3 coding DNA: TGTGCCACCAGCAGTCGGGACGTGGACAATGAGCAGTTCTTC.